The sequence of this T cell receptor beta chain was determined in a study of control samples from healthy donors and cancer patients. The protocol was immunoSEQ multiplex PCR, while the TCRdb copy is restricted to in-frame clones and leaves out a portion. The sample includes 50,000 or so clones, nearly 90% seen only once; the top ten take approximately 3.8%. With 5 bases removed from V and 0 bases from J, the gap between germline ends came to 8 bases. Germline CDR1 is MNHNY and CDR2 is SVGAGI (reference sequence). The CDR3 is 14 residues long. The gene calls are TRBV6-6 and TRBJ1-3; TRBD1 might be the D (5 bases). Sequenced material: blood. The receptor was isolated from a man in his fifties in good health. CDR3 in amino acids: CASSSTGSGNTIYF. Written as DNA, the CDR3 is TGTGCCAGCAGTAGCACAGGCTCTGGAAACACCATATATTTT.